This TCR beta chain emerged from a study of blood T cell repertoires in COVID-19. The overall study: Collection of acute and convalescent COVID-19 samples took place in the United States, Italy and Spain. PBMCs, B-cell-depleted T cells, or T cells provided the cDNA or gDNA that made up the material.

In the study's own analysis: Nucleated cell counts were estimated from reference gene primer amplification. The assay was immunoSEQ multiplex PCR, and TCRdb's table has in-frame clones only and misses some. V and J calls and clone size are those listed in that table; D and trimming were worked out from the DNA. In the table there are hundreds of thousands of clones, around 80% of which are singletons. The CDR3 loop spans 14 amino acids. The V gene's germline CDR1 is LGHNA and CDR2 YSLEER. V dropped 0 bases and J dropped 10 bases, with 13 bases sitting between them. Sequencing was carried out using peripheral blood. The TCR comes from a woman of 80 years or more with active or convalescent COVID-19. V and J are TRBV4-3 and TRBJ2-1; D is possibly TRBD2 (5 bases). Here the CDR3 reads CASSQDSTSREQFF. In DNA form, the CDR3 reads TGCGCCAGCAGCCAAGATTCCACTAGTCGGGAGCAGTTCTTC.